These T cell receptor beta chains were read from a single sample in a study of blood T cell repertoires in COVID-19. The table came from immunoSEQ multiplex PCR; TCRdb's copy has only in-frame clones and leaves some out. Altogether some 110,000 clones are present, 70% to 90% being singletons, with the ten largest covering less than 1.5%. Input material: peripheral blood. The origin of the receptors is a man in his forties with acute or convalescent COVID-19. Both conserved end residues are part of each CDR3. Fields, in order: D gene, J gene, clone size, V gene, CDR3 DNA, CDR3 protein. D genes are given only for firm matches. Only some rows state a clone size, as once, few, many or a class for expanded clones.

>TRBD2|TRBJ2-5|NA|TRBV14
TGTGCCAGCAGCCGGAGGACTAGCGGGGTCGAGACCCAGTACTTC
CASSRRTSGVETQYF
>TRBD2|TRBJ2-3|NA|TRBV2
TGTGCCAGCTACGGGGTGGCGGGAGGGAGCACAGATACGCAGTATTTT
CASYGVAGGSTDTQYF
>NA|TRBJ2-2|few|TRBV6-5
TGTGCCAGCAGGGGCCCCGTCCCCGGGGAGCTGTTTTTT
CASRGPVPGELFF
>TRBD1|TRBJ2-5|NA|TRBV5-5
TGTGCCAGCAGCTCGGGACAGGGGAGCGAAGAGACCCAGTACTTC
CASSSGQGSEETQYF
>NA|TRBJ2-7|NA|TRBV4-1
TGCGCCAGCAGCCAAGAAGGAATAGGGGACTTCTACGAGCAGTACTTC
CASSQEGIGDFYEQYF
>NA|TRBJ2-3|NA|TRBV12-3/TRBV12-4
TGTGCCAGCAGTTTAGGGAGACCAGATACGCAGTATTTT
CASSLGRPDTQYF
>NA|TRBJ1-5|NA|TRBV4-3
TGCGCCAGCAGCCAAGAAATGAATAGGCGGCAGCCCCAGCATTTT
CASSQEMNRRQPQHF
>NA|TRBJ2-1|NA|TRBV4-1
TGCGCCAGCAAGGCGGGTAATGAGCAGTTCTTC
CASKAGNEQFF
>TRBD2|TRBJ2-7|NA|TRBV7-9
TGTGCCAGCAGCTTACTTCCTAGCGGGAGGTCCAACGAGCAGTACTTC
CASSLLPSGRSNEQYF
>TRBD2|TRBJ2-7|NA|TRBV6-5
TGTGCCAGCAGTACAGCGGGGGTGGGCTACGAGCAGTACTTC
CASSTAGVGYEQYF
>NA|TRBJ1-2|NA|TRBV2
TGTGCCAGCAGTGAAGTGGACAACCGTGGCTACACCTTC
CASSEVDNRGYTF
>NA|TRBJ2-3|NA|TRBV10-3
TGTGCCGTAAATCCAGGAGGAGAGACGCAGTATTTT
CAVNPGGETQYF
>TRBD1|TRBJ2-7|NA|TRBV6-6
TGTGCCAGCAGTTCGGACAGGGTTGGGGAGCAGTACTTC
CASSSDRVGEQYF
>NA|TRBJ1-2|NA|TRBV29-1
TGCAGCGTAATACAGGGTGGAGCTAACTATGGCTACACCTTC
CSVIQGGANYGYTF
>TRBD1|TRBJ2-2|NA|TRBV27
TGTGCCAGCAGTTACCTCGACAGGGGGCGGGCCGGGGAGCTGTTTTTT
CASSYLDRGRAGELFF
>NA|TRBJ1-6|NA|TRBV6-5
TGTGCCAGCAGTTACGCCAGGGGTTCGGATTCACCCCTCCACTTT
CASSYARGSDSPLHF
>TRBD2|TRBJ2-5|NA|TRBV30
TGTGCCTGGAGTGTACGTCGCGGGAGGAATATTCAAGAGACCCAGTACTTC
CAWSVRRGRNIQETQYF
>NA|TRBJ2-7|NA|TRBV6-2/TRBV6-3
TGTGCCAGCAGCCCTTACAGTCAGAGTTCCTACGAGCAGTACTTC
CASSPYSQSSYEQYF
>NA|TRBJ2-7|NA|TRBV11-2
TGTGCCAGCAGCTTGCCGGACAGCCAAAATTACGAGCAGTACTTC
CASSLPDSQNYEQYF
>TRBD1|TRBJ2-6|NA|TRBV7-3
TGTGCCAGCAGCCCCCGTGGGCCGGGACAGGGTGCCCTCTCTGGGGCCAACGTCCTGACTTTC
CASSPRGPGQGALSGANVLTF